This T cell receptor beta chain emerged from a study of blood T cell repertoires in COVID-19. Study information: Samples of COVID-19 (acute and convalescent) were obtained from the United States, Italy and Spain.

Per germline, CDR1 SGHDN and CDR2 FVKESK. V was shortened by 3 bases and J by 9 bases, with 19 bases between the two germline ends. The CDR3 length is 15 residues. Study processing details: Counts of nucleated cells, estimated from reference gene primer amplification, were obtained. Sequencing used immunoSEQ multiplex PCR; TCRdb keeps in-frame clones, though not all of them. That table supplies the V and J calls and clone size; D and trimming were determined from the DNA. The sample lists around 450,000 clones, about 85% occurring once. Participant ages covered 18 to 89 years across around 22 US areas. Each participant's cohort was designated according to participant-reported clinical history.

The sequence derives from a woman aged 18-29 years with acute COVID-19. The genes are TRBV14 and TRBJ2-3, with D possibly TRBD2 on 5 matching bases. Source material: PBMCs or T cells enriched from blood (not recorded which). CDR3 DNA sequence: TGTGCCAGCAGCCAGAGGGAGTCCAATCGTTTGACGCAGTATTTT. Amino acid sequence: CASSQRESNRLTQYF.